Sequencing of this TCR beta chain was carried out in a study of cytomegalovirus exposure and HLA in healthy donors. Healthy bone marrow donors made up the donors. Findings and limits, study-wide: Associated with cytomegalovirus, according to the listing, were 150 to 200 TCR beta chains.

Germline V gene data show CDR1 as MNHNS and CDR2 as SASEGT. CDR3 size: 15 residues. With 1 base clipped from V and 2 bases from J, the junction kept 5 bases outside the gene matches. Primers: 60 Vbeta forward and 13 Jbeta reverse. The repertoire was sequenced with immunoSEQ multiplex PCR; TCRdb's copy has only in-frame clones and lacks some. Of roughly 160,000 clones in the sample, roughly 70% were seen once. Turning to this clone: No antigen is known for it. The final CDR3 position lacks the conserved phenylalanine or tryptophan, pointing to a likely read error.

The chain has TRBV6-1 and TRBJ2-7; 7 bases are a match to TRBD2. The sequence was collected from a woman aged 18-29 years in good health and CMV-seropositive. The sequenced sample was PBMCs. CDR3 loop: CASSEVYGGAYEQYL. The CDR3 DNA reads TGTGCCAGCAGTGAAGTGTATGGGGGGGCCTACGAGCAGTACCTC.